This TCR beta chain came from a study of blood T cell repertoires in COVID-19. Germline V CDR1 and CDR2: KGHDR, SFDVKD. V gave up 9 bases and J gave up 0 bases; unmatched junction bases: 4. The CDR3 sequence is 14 residues long. Measured with immunoSEQ multiplex PCR; TCRdb has only the in-frame clones, and not every one. Of roughly 250,000 clones in the sample, about 90% were seen once. The clonotype was recovered from a woman aged 40 to 50 with acute COVID-19. The sequenced material came from PBMCs or T cells enriched from blood (not recorded which). The gene calls are TRBV24-1 and TRBJ2-3; 8 bases line up with TRBD1. CDR3: CATPDRASTDTQYF. For the CDR3, the DNA is TGTGCCACCCCGGACAGGGCTAGCACAGATACGCAGTATTTT.